The clone carrying this TCR beta chain was seen once. This sample stems from a study of OX40 agonist ivuxolimab in advanced cancers. Study-wide context: Given to patients was ivuxolimab, an agonistic anti-OX40 (CD134) antibody. Among those treated, three patients had partial responses, one with hepatocellular carcinoma and two with cutaneous melanoma. Age averaged around 58 years (range about 23 to 80), and just over 80% were male. Patients with prior anti-PD-1, anti-PD-L1 or anti-CTLA-4 therapy were eligible; roughly 41% had some.

TCRdb's table, derived via immunoSEQ multiplex PCR, lists solely in-frame clones and lacks some. Seen here are under 80,000 clones, about 88% observed once, and the top ten hold under 2.5%. V was trimmed by 2 bases and J by 5 bases, leaving 15 bases between them. The CDR3 spans 15 residues. Germline V CDR1 and CDR2: SGHTA, FQGNSA. Sequenced here: CD4+ or CD8+ T cells sorted from blood, sampled in a trial of the OX40 agonist ivuxolimab. This receptor was identified in an adult with an advanced solid tumor such as melanoma, head and neck, liver or kidney cancer. The rearrangement links TRBV7-2 to TRBJ2-5; a weak D match, TRBD1 (5 bases). CDR3 DNA sequence: TGTGCCAGCAGCTTAAGTTTCCAGGGTGGGGAGACCCAGTACTTC. Encoded protein: CASSLSFQGGETQYF.